Listed below are T cell receptor beta chains from one sample, sequenced in a study of T cells expressing NK-cell markers. No DNA is given; TCRdb re-called the 5' RACE reads and lists each CDR3 protein once. The specimen's table records 150,000 to 200,000 distinct CDR3 sequences. Sequenced: blood T cells: a sorted CD56 or NKG2C T cell subset, CD4+ or CD8+ T cells, or bulk PBMC T cells (not recorded which). The source of these receptors is a man between 18 and 69 years old in good health. Both conserved end residues are part of each CDR3. The order of the fields is CDR3 length, J gene, V gene, CDR3 protein.

length: 15; J: TRBJ2-1; V: TRBV4-2; CDR3: CASSQEGDYYSEQLF
length: 18; J: TRBJ2-3; V: TRBV4-1; CDR3: CASSQAPFMGGVTDTQYF
length: 12; J: TRBJ2-7; V: TRBV7-9; CDR3: CASSLAGDEQYF
length: 16; J: TRBJ1-2; V: TRBV9; CDR3: CASSPDWTPSPYGYTF
length: 14; J: TRBJ2-5; V: TRBV28; CDR3: CASSLPQTQETQYF
length: 12; J: TRBJ2-1; V: TRBV12-3/TRBV12-4; CDR3: CASSLGLNEQFF
length: 15; J: TRBJ2-5; V: TRBV7-8; CDR3: CASNLKRGNQETQYF
length: 14; J: TRBJ1-2; V: TRBV7-9; CDR3: CASSFPLLGYGYTF
length: 13; J: TRBJ2-1; V: TRBV7-9; CDR3: CASSRGLADEQFF
length: 14; J: TRBJ2-3; V: TRBV12-3/TRBV12-4; CDR3: CASTTGQGPDTQYF
length: 15; J: TRBJ2-1; V: TRBV7-8; CDR3: CASSLVGTSGDEQFF
length: 14; J: TRBJ2-7; V: TRBV5-1; CDR3: CASIRMGQSYEQYF
length: 16; J: TRBJ1-1; V: TRBV7-9; CDR3: CASSLRTGDLNTEAFF
length: 15; J: TRBJ2-5; V: TRBV12-3/TRBV12-4; CDR3: CASKNDRALVETQYF
length: 21; J: TRBJ2-2; V: TRBV4-1; CDR3: CASSQDLLREGGVGGTGELFF